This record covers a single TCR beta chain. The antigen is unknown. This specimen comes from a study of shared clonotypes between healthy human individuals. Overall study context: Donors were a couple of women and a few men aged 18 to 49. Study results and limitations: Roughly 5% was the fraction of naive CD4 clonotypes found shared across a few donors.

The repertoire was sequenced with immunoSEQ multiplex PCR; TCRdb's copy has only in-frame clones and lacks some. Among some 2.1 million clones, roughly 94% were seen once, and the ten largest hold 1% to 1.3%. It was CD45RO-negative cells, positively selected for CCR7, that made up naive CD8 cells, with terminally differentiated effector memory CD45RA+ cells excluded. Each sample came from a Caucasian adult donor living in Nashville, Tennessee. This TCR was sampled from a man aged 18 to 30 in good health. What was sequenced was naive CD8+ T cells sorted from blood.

The CDR3 region is CASIECSPKRPYEQYF. The CDR3 nucleotides read TGTGCCAGCATTGAGTGCAGTCCCAAACGTCCTTACGAGCAGTACTTC. The chain carries TRBV27 and TRBJ2-7, with D hard to call. Germline V CDR1 and CDR2: MNHEY, SMNVEV (reference sequence). The CDR3 extends over 16 amino acids. With 7 bases removed from V and 4 bases from J, the gap between germline ends came to 23 bases.